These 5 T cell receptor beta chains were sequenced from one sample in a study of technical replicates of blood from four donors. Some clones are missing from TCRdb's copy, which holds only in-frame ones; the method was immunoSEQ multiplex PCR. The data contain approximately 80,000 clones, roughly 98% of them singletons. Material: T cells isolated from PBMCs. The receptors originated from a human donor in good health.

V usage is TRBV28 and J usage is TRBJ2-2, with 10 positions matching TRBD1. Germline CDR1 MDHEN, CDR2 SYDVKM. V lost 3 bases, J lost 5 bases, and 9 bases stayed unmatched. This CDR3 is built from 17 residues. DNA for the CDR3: TGTGCCAGCAGTTTGGCGCCGGGGACAGGGGTAACCGGGGAGCTGTTTTTT. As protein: CASSLAPGTGVTGELFF.

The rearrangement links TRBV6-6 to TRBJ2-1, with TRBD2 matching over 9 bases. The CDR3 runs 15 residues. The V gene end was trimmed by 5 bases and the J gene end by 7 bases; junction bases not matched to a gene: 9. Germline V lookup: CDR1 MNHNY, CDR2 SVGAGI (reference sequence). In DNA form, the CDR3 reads TGTGCCAGCAGTCAAGCGGGAGGAGGAGTAAATGAGCAGTTCTTC. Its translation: CASSQAGGGVNEQFF.

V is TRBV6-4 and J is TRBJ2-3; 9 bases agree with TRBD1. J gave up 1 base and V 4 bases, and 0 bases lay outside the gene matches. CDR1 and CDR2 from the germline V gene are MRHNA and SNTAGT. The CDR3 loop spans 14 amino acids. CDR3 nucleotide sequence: TGTGCCAGCAGTGGGACAGGGGGCACAGATACGCAGTATTTT. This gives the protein CASSGTGGTDTQYF.

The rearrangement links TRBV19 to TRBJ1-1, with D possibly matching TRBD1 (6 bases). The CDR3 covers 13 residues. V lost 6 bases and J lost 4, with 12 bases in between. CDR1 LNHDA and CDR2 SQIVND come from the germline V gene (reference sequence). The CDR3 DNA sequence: TGTGCCAGTAGAAATCAGGGGAGCACTGAAGCTTTCTTT. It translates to CASRNQGSTEAFF.

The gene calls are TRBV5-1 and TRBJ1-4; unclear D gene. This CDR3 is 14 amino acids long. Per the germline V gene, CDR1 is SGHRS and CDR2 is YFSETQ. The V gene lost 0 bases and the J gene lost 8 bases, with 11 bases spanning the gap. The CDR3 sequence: CASSLGHREEKLFF. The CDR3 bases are TGCGCCAGCAGCTTGGGACACAGAGAGGAAAAACTGTTTTTT.